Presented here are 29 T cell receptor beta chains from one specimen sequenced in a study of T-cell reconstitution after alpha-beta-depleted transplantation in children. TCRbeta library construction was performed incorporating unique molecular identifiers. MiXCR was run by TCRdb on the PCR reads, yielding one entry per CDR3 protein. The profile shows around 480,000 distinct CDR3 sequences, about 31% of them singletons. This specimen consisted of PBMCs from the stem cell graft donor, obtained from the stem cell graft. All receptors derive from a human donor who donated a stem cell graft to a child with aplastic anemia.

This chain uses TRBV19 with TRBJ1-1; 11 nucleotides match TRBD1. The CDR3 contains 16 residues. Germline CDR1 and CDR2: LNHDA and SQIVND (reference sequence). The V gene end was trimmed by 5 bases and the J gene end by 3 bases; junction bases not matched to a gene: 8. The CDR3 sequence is CASSFGQGAMYTEAFF. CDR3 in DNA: TGTGCCAGTAGTTTCGGACAGGGGGCAATGTACACTGAAGCTTTCTTT.

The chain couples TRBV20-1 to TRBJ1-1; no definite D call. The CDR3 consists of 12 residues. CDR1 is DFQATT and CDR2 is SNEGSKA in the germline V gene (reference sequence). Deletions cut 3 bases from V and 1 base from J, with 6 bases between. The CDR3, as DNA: TGCAGTGCTAGGGTTCCGAACACTGAAGCTTTCTTT. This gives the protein CSARVPNTEAFF.

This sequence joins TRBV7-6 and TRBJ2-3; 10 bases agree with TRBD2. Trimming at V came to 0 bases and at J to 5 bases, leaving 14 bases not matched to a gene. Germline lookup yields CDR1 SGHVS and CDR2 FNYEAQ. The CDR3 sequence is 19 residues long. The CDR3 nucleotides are TGTGCCAGCAGCTTAGCGCTAATGTCTAGCGGGAGTATAAAAGATACGCAGTATTTT. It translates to CASSLALMSSGSIKDTQYF.

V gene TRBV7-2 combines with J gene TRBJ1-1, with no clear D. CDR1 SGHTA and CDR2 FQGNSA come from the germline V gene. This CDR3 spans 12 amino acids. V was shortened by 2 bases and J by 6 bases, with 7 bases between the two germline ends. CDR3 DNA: TGTGCCAGCAGCTTATGGGAGGCTGAAGCTTTCTTT. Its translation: CASSLWEAEAFF.

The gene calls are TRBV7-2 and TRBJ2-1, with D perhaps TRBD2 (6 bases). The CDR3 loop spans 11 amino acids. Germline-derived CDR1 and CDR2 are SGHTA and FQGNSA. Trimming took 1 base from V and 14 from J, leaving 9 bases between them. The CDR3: CASSLGTTKFF. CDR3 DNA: TGTGCCAGCAGCTTAGGGACTACGAAGTTCTTC.

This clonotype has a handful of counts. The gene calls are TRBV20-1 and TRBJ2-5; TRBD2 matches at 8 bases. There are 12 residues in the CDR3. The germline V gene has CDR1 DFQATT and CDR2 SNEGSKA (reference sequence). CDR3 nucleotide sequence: TGCAGCGGTACTAGCGGACAAGAGACCCAGTACTTC. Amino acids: CSGTSGQETQYF.

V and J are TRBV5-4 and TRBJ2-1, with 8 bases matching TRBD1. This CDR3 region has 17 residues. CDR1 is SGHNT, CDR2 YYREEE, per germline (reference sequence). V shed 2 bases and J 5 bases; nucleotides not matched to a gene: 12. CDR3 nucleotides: TGTGCCAGCAGCTTAATTGGCAGGGGGCTGGTGGACAATGAGCAGTTCTTC. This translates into CASSLIGRGLVDNEQFF. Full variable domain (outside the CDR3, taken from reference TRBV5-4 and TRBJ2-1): ETGVTQSPTHLIKTRGQQVTLRCSSQSGHNTVSWYQQALGQGPQFIFQYYREEENGRGNFPPRFSGLQFPNYSSELNVNALELDDSALYLCASSLIGRGLVDNEQFFGPGTRLTVL.

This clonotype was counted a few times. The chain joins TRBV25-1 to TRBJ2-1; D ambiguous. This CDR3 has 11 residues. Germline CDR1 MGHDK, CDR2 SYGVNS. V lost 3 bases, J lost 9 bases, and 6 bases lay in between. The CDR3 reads CASSDWAEQFF. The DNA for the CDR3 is TGTGCCAGCAGTGACTGGGCTGAGCAGTTCTTC.

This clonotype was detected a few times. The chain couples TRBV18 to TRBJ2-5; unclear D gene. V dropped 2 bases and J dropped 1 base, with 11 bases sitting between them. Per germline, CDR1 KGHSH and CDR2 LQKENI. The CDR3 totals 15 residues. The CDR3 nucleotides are TGTGCCAGCTCACCAGGGCCCAGCCCCCAAGAGACCCAGTACTTC. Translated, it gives CASSPGPSPQETQYF. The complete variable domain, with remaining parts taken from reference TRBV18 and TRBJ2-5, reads NAGVMQNPRHLVRRRGQEARLRCSPMKGHSHVYWYRQLPEEGLKFMVYLQKENIIDESGMPKERFSAEFPKEGPSILRIQQVVRGDSAAYFCASSPGPSPQETQYFGPGTRLLVL.

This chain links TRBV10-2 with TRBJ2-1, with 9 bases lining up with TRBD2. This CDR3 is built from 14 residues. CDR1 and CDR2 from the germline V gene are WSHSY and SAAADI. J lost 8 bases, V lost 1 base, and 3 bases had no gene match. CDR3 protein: CASSELTSGYEQFF. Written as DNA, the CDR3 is TGCGCCAGCAGTGAGTTGACTAGCGGATATGAGCAGTTCTTC.

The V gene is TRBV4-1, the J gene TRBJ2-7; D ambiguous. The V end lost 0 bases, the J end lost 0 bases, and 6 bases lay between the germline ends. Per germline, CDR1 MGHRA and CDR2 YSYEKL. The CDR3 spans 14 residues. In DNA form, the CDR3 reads TGCGCCAGCAGCCAAGAAAGGAACTCCTACGAGCAGTACTTC. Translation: CASSQERNSYEQYF.

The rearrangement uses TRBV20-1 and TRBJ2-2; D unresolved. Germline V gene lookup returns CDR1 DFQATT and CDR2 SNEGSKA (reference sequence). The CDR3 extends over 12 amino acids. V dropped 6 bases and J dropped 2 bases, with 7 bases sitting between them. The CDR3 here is CSAYPNTGELFF. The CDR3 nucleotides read TGCAGTGCCTACCCAAACACCGGGGAGCTGTTTTTT.

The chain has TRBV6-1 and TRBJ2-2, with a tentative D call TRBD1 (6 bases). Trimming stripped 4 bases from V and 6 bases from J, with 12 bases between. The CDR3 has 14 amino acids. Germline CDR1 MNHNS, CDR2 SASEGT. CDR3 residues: CASSVTGRPGELFF. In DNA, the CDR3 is TGTGCCAGCAGTGTAACAGGGCGGCCCGGGGAGCTGTTTTTT.

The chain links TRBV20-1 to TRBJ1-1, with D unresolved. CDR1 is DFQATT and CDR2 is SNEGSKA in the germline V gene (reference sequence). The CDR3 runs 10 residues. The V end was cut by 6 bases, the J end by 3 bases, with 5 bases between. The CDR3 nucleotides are TGCAGTGCGGAGGACACTGAAGCTTTCTTT. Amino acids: CSAEDTEAFF.

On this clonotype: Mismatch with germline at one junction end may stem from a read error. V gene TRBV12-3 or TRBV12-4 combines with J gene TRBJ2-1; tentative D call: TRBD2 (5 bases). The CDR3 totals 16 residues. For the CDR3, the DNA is TGTCCCAGCAGTCCCCTGGGAGCGCGCTCGGAGCATGAGCAGTTCTTC. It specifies CPSSPLGARSEHEQFF.

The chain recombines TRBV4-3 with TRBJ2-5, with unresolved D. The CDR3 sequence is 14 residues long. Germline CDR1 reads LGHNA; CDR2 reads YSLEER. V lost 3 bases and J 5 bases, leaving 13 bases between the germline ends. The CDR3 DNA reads TGCGCCAGCAGCCAGGACGGCGGAAGGGAGACCCAGTACTTC. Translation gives CASSQDGGRETQYF.

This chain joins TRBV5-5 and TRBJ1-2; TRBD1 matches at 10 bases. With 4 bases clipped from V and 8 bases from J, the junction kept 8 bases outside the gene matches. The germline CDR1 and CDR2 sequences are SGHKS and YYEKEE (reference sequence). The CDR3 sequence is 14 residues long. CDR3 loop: CASSLPGQGIGYTF. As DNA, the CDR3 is TGTGCCAGCAGCCTCCCGGGACAGGGGATCGGCTACACCTTC.

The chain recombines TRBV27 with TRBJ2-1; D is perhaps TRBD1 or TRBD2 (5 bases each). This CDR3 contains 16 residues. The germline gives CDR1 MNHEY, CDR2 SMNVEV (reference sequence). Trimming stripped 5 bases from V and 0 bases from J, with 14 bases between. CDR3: CASSPRSGTSYNEQFF. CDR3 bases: TGTGCCAGCAGTCCTCGGAGTGGGACCTCCTACAATGAGCAGTTCTTC.

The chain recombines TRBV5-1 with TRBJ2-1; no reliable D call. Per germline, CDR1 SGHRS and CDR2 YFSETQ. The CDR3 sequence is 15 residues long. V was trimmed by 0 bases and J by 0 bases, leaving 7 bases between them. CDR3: CASSLAVVSYNEQFF. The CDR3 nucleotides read TGCGCCAGCAGCTTGGCAGTGGTCTCCTACAATGAGCAGTTCTTC.

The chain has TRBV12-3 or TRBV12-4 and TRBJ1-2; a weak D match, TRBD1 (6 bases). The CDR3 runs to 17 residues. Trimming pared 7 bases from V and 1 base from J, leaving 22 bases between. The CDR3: CASIPQGFLILNYGYTF. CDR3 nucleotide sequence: TGTGCCAGCATCCCCCAGGGGTTCTTAATCCTTAACTATGGCTACACCTTC.

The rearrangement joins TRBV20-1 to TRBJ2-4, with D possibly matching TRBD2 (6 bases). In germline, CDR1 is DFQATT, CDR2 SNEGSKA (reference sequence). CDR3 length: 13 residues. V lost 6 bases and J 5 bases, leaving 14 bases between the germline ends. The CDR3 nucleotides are TGCAGTGCCGACGGCCGCGGGGAAAACATTCAGTACTTC. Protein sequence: CSADGRGENIQYF.

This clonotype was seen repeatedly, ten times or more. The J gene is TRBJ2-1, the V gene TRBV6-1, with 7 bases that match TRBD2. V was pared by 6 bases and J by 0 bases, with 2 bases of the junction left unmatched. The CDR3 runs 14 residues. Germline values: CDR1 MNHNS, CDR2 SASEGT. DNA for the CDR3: TGTGCCAGCAGGGCTAGCGGCTCCTACAATGAGCAGTTCTTC. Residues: CASRASGSYNEQFF.

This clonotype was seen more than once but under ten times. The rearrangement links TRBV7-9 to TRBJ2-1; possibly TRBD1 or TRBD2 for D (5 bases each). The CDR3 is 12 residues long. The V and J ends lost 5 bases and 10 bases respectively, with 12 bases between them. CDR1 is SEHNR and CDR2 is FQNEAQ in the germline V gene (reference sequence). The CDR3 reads CASSPPGREQFF. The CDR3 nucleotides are TGTGCCAGCAGCCCCCCAGGGAGAGAGCAGTTCTTC.

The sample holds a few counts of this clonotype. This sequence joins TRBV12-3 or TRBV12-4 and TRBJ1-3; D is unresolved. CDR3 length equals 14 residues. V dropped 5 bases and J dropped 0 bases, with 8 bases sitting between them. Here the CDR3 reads CASSPGVSGNTIYF. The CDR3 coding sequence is TGTGCCAGCAGTCCGGGAGTCTCTGGAAACACCATATATTTT.

Here the CDR3 reads CASSPDPGTGESEQFF. The CDR3 bases are TGCGCCAGCAGCCCCGACCCCGGGACAGGGGAGAGTGAGCAGTTCTTC. This chain links TRBV5-1 with TRBJ2-1, with 10 bases fitting TRBD1. V trimming: 4 bases; J trimming: 9 bases; junction bases outside the gene matches: 13. This CDR3 region has 16 residues. CDR1 SGHRS and CDR2 YFSETQ come from the germline V gene.

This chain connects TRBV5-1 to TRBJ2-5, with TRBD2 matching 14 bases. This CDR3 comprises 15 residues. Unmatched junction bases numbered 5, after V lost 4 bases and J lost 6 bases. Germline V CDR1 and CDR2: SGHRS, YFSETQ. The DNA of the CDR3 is TGCGCCAGCAGCCTCGGACTAGCGGGAGGTAAGACCCAGTACTTC. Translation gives CASSLGLAGGKTQYF.

CDR3 sequence (DNA): TGTGCCAGCTCACCAGAACTGGGATTTTACAATGAGCAGTTCTTC. Translating gives CASSPELGFYNEQFF. The chain links TRBV18 to TRBJ2-1; D not certain. The CDR3 contains 15 residues. From germline, CDR1 is KGHSH and CDR2 LQKENI. Between the trimmed V and J ends, which lost 2 bases and 4 bases, there was a span of 12 bases.

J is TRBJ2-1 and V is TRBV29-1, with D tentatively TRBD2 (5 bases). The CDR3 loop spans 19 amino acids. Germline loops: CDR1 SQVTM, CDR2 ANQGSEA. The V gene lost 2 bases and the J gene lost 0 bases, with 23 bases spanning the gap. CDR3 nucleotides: TGCAGCGTTGAAAGCACCGCCCCGCGATTTGGAGGCTCCTACAATGAGCAGTTCTTC. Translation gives CSVESTAPRFGGSYNEQFF.

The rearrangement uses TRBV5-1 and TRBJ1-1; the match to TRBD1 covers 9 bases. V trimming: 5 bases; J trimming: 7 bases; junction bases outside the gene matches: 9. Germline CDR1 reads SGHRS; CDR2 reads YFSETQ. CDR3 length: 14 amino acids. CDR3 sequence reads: CASSTGGAVSEAFF. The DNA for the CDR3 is TGCGCCAGCAGTACAGGGGGCGCGGTTAGTGAAGCTTTCTTT.